The rows below give T cell receptor beta chains drawn from one sample of a study of blood T cell repertoires in COVID-19. The assay was immunoSEQ multiplex PCR, and TCRdb's table has in-frame clones only and misses some. The profile shows about 94,000 clones, more than 65% of them singletons. The sequencing input was peripheral blood. The receptors originated from a man in his 60s with acute or convalescent COVID-19. The CDR3 runs from the conserved cysteine through the conserved F or W. Each record gives: J gene, D gene, V gene, clone size, CDR3 protein, CDR3 DNA. The D gene is left open where the match is weak. Size is omitted from some rows. Given values are once, few, many or a class for expanded clones.

TRBJ2-3 NA TRBV7-3 NA CASSPNGGLDTQYF TGTGCCAGCAGCCCTAATGGAGGGTTGGATACGCAGTATTTT
TRBJ1-2 NA TRBV13 NA CASSSQGSYGYTF TGTGCCAGCAGCTCCCAGGGGTCCTATGGCTACACCTTC
TRBJ1-2 NA TRBV21-1 NA CASSKVDRDYGYTF TGTGCCAGCAGCAAAGTTGACAGGGACTATGGCTACACCTTC
TRBJ1-1 NA TRBV4-1 NA CASSPRAGVEGEYTEAFF TGCGCCAGCAGCCCTCGGGCCGGGGTCGAGGGGGAGTACACTGAAGCTTTCTTT
TRBJ2-4 TRBD1 TRBV6-6 NA CASSGGQGENIQYF TGTGCCAGCAGTGGCGGACAGGGGGAAAACATTCAGTACTTC
TRBJ2-5 NA TRBV6-5 NA CASTLGGGRQETQYF TGTGCCAGCACCCTTGGGGGGGGCCGTCAAGAGACCCAGTACTTC
TRBJ2-7 TRBD1 TRBV6-1 NA CASSGAPGTGGSYEQYF TGTGCCAGCAGTGGAGCTCCCGGGACAGGGGGGTCCTACGAGCAGTACTTC
TRBJ2-2 TRBD2 TRBV4-2 NA CASSQLAGGNTGELFF TGTGCCAGCAGCCAACTAGCGGGGGGGAACACCGGGGAGCTGTTTTTT
TRBJ2-5 NA TRBV11-2 NA CASSSGAGALQETQYF TGTGCCAGCAGCTCAGGGGCAGGGGCCCTCCAAGAGACCCAGTACTTC
TRBJ1-1 NA TRBV11-2 NA CASSLVTSWNTEAFF TGTGCCAGCAGCTTGGTAACATCGTGGAACACTGAAGCTTTCTTT
TRBJ1-6 NA TRBV30 NA CAWSVRRGAASPLHF TGTGCCTGGAGTGTACGACGGGGGGCGGCCTCACCCCTCCACTTT
TRBJ2-3 NA TRBV9 NA CASSRPLSSTDTQYF TGTGCCAGCAGCCGCCCTCTGAGTAGCACAGATACGCAGTATTTT
TRBJ2-2 NA TRBV4-3 NA CASSQDPWGEDPTGELFF TGCGCCAGCAGCCAAGATCCCTGGGGCGAGGACCCTACCGGGGAGCTGTTTTTT
TRBJ2-5 TRBD2 TRBV19 NA CASSTIVAGGEETQYF TGTGCCAGTAGTACAATCGTAGCGGGGGGGGAAGAGACCCAGTACTTC
TRBJ2-2 NA TRBV29-1 once CSVEDQVTGELFF TGCAGCGTTGAGGATCAGGTCACCGGGGAGCTGTTTTTT
TRBJ2-7 TRBD1 TRBV19 NA CASSFRDRDYEQYF TGTGCCAGTAGTTTCCGGGACAGGGACTACGAGCAGTACTTC
TRBJ1-2 NA TRBV19 NA CASSIVSRVDGYTF TGTGCCAGTAGTATCGTTAGCAGGGTTGATGGCTACACCTTC
TRBJ1-2 TRBD1 TRBV6-5 few CASGDRDYGYTF TGTGCCAGCGGGGACAGGGACTATGGCTACACCTTC
TRBJ1-2 NA TRBV4-1 NA CASSQDLAQPSTRYGYTF TGCGCCAGCAGCCAAGATTTGGCCCAGCCTAGTACGCGCTATGGCTACACCTTC
TRBJ1-2 NA TRBV5-4 NA CASSSSNSPYGYTF TGTGCCAGCAGCTCATCCAACAGTCCCTATGGCTACACCTTC
TRBJ2-6 NA TRBV6-6 NA CASISAGANVLTF TGTGCCAGCATTTCGGCTGGGGCCAACGTCCTGACTTTC
TRBJ1-6 NA TRBV6-5 NA CASSYSSGEYNSPLHF TGTGCCAGCAGTTACTCGTCGGGGGAATATAATTCACCCCTCCACTTT
TRBJ1-3 NA TRBV11-3 NA CASSLHSGNTIYF TGTGCCAGCAGCTTACATTCTGGAAACACCATATATTTT
TRBJ2-7 NA TRBV11-2 once CASSFPHSYEQYF TGTGCCAGCAGCTTTCCGCACAGCTACGAGCAGTACTTC
TRBJ1-2 TRBD1 TRBV28 NA CASSLVRTGNGYTF TGTGCCAGCAGTTTAGTCAGGACAGGGAATGGCTACACCTTC
TRBJ1-5 NA TRBV24-1 once CATSDDDSQPQHF TGTGCCACCAGTGACGATGACAGTCAGCCCCAGCATTTT
TRBJ1-1 NA TRBV11-2 NA CASSLSPGMNTEAFF TGTGCCAGCAGCTTATCCCCCGGGATGAACACTGAAGCTTTCTTT
TRBJ1-1 TRBD1 TRBV18 once CASSPGQANTEAFF TGTGCCAGCTCACCTGGACAGGCGAACACTGAAGCTTTCTTT
TRBJ1-2 NA TRBV10-3 NA CAISEAQQGYSYGYTF TGTGCCATCAGTGAGGCGCAGCAGGGTTATAGCTATGGCTACACCTTC
TRBJ1-4 NA TRBV3-1/TRBV3-2 NA CASSQSGPVMGEKLFF TGTGCCAGCAGCCAGTCAGGGCCCGTTATGGGTGAAAAACTGTTTTTT
TRBJ1-5 NA TRBV6-2/TRBV6-3 NA CASSQQGGNQPQHF TGTGCCAGCAGTCAACAGGGTGGCAATCAGCCCCAGCATTTT
TRBJ1-4 TRBD1 TRBV5-8 NA CASSSRGREEKLFF TGTGCCAGCAGTTCCAGGGGGCGTGAAGAAAAACTGTTTTTT
TRBJ2-1 TRBD2 TRBV3-1/TRBV3-2 NA CASSQDGGGFGNEQFF TGTGCCAGCAGCCAAGACGGGGGAGGGTTCGGAAATGAGCAGTTCTTC
TRBJ2-5 NA TRBV6-1 NA CASSEGVAETQYF TGTGCCAGCAGTGAAGGGGTAGCGGAGACCCAGTACTTC
TRBJ1-5 NA TRBV19 NA CASSWVQGSNQPQHF TGTGCCAGTAGTTGGGTACAGGGTAGCAATCAGCCCCAGCATTTT
TRBJ1-5 NA TRBV19 NA CASSIDWQDYQPQHF TGTGCCAGTAGTATTGATTGGCAGGACTATCAGCCCCAGCATTTT
TRBJ1-2 TRBD1 TRBV11-2 once CASSLGQGAHGYTF TGTGCCAGCAGTCTCGGACAGGGGGCGCATGGCTACACCTTC
TRBJ2-1 TRBD2 TRBV3-1/TRBV3-2 NA CASSRAIAGSSYNEQFF TGTGCCAGCAGCCGAGCAATAGCGGGGAGCTCCTACAATGAGCAGTTCTTC
TRBJ1-2 TRBD1 TRBV25-1 NA CASSGDRTFYGYTF TGTGCCAGCAGTGGGGACAGGACCTTTTATGGCTACACCTTC
TRBJ1-5 NA TRBV6-1 NA CASSELRLQPQHF TGTGCCAGCAGTGAGCTTAGACTCCAGCCCCAGCATTTT
TRBJ2-3 TRBD1 TRBV10-3 NA CASRTGQGAPDTQYF TGTGCCAGCCGAACGGGACAGGGGGCCCCAGATACGCAGTATTTT
TRBJ1-2 NA TRBV6-1 few CASSESAGAHYGYTF TGTGCCAGCAGTGAATCTGCAGGGGCGCACTATGGCTACACCTTC
TRBJ1-1 NA TRBV5-1 NA CASSWQGQNTEAFF TGCGCCAGCAGCTGGCAGGGCCAGAACACTGAAGCTTTCTTT
TRBJ2-2 TRBD1 TRBV27 once CASSHQTGGGNTGELFF TGTGCCAGCAGCCATCAGACAGGGGGCGGGAACACCGGGGAGCTGTTTTTT
TRBJ1-1 NA TRBV3-1/TRBV3-2 NA CASSPRLGGTEAFF TGTGCCAGCAGCCCCCGTCTCGGGGGGACTGAAGCTTTCTTT
TRBJ2-7 TRBD1 TRBV24-1 few CATEGTGGVYEQYF TGTGCCACCGAGGGGACAGGGGGCGTTTACGAGCAGTACTTC
TRBJ1-2 NA TRBV5-4 few CASSTDSYYGYTF TGTGCCAGCAGTACAGACAGCTACTATGGCTACACCTTC
TRBJ1-4 NA TRBV5-1 NA CASKRGSNEKLFF TGCGCCAGCAAAAGGGGCAGTAATGAAAAACTGTTTTTT
TRBJ1-2 TRBD1 TRBV7-2 NA CASSLVGQTLGTGDFGYTF TGTGCCAGCAGCTTAGTAGGCCAAACCCTAGGGACAGGGGATTTTGGCTACACCTTC
TRBJ2-5 TRBD1 TRBV12-3/TRBV12-4 NA CASRRQGETQYF TGTGCCAGCAGACGACAGGGCGAGACCCAGTACTTC
TRBJ2-1 NA TRBV19 NA CASSIVQGSYNEQFF TGTGCCAGTAGTATCGTGCAGGGATCTTACAATGAGCAGTTCTTC
TRBJ1-2 NA TRBV5-1 NA CASSLDGNYGYTF TGCGCCAGCAGCTTGGACGGGAACTATGGCTACACCTTC
TRBJ2-7 NA TRBV6-2/TRBV6-3 once CASSSYRDTTYEQYF TGTGCCAGCAGTTCTTATCGGGACACAACCTACGAGCAGTACTTC
TRBJ2-2 NA TRBV30 NA CAWSLFGPTGELFF TGTGCCTGGAGTCTCTTTGGGCCCACCGGGGAGCTGTTTTTT
TRBJ2-2 NA TRBV5-1 NA CASSSSGTNTGELFF TGCGCCAGCAGCTCAAGCGGGACAAACACCGGGGAGCTGTTTTTT